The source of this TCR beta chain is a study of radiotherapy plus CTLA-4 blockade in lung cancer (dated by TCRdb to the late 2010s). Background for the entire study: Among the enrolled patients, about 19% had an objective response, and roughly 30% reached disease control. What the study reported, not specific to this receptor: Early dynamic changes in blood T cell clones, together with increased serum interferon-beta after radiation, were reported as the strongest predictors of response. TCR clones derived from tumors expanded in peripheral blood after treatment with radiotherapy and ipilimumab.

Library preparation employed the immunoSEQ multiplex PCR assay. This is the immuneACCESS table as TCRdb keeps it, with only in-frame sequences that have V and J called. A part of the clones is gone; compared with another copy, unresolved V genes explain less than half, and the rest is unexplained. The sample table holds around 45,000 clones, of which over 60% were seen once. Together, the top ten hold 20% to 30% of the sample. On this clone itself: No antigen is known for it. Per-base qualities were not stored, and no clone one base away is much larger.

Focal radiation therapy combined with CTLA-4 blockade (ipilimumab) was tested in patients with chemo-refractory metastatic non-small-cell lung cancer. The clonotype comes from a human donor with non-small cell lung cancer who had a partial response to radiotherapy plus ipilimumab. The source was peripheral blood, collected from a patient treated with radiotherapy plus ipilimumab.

The CDR3 here reads CASSPPKDRGRETQYF. Read as DNA, the sequence is TGTGCCAGCTCACCACCCAAGGACAGGGGAAGAGAGACCCAGTACTTC. This sequence uses TRBV18 and TRBJ2-5, with 9 middle bases fitting TRBD1. The germline V end is reduced by 0 bases and the J end by 4 bases; junction bases left unmatched: 6. Including cysteine and phenylalanine, the CDR3 has 16 amino acids. The DNA shown is the 48-base CDR3, in frame from base 1. Reading the germline V gene gives CDR1 KGHSH and CDR2 LQKENI.